These 16 T cell receptor beta chains share one sample of origin, sequenced in a study of response to subunit inactivated influenza vaccine. TCRdb ran MiXCR on the RT-PCR reads and lists one entry per CDR3 protein. The table lists hundreds of thousands of distinct CDR3 sequences, roughly 12% of them singletons. Source: PBMCs from blood, taken on the day of vaccination. The receptors were sampled from a man aged 50 to 59 who received an inactivated influenza vaccine.

This clonotype was detected a few times. The chain has TRBV7-8 and TRBJ2-3; no clear D gene. CDR1 SGHVS and CDR2 FQNEAQ come from the germline V gene. This CDR3 contains 12 residues. V gave up 2 bases and J gave up 6 bases, with 6 bases separating them. CDR3 DNA: TGTGCCAGCAGCTTACAGAGTGATACGCAGTATTTT. Amino acid sequence: CASSLQSDTQYF.

The rearrangement uses TRBV7-9 and TRBJ2-7; TRBD1 matches 7 bases. Germline CDR1 SEHNR, CDR2 FQNEAQ (reference sequence). This CDR3 contains 14 residues. The ends lost 5 bases at V and 4 bases at J; junction bases unmatched: 8. The CDR3 nucleotides are TGTGCCAGCAGCGTATCCGGGACAGTTTACGAGCAGTACTTC. It specifies CASSVSGTVYEQYF.

This chain links TRBV20-1 with TRBJ2-5, with 9 bases lining up with TRBD2. V dropped 0 bases and J dropped 5; count of bases not matched to a gene: 7. CDR1 is DFQATT and CDR2 is SNEGSKA in the germline V gene (reference sequence). The CDR3 extends over 15 amino acids. The CDR3 spells CSARDGAGGLETQYF. The CDR3 DNA is TGCAGTGCTAGAGATGGCGCGGGAGGGTTGGAGACCCAGTACTTC.

The chain links TRBV20-1 to TRBJ2-7; 8 bases are shared with TRBD1. The junction had 11 bases not matched to a gene; V was cut back by 4 bases and J by 9 bases. There are 13 residues in the CDR3. Germline CDR1 DFQATT, CDR2 SNEGSKA (reference sequence). This CDR3 is CSANSGQGLGQYF. Here the CDR3 DNA reads TGCAGTGCTAATTCCGGACAGGGCCTCGGGCAGTACTTC.

This clonotype was found many times. This sequence joins TRBV7-2 and TRBJ2-5; 9 bases line up with TRBD1. Germline V gene sequence: CDR1 SGHTA, CDR2 FQGNSA. The CDR3 sequence is 15 residues long. Trimming at V came to 5 bases and at J to 1 base, leaving 5 bases not matched to a gene. The CDR3 sequence is CASSPGTGSQETQYF. DNA of the CDR3: TGTGCCAGCAGCCCCGGGACAGGGAGCCAAGAGACCCAGTACTTC.

Only a few counts were recorded for this clonotype. The rearrangement uses TRBV10-2 and TRBJ2-2; 10 bases align to TRBD2. The V gene end was trimmed by 4 bases and the J gene end by 5 bases; junction bases not matched to a gene: 1. The CDR3 covers 14 residues. The germline V gene encodes CDR1 WSHSY and CDR2 SAAADI. The CDR3 DNA reads as TGCGCCAGCAGTGCACTAGCGGGGACCGGGGAGCTGTTTTTT. It yields the protein CASSALAGTGELFF.

This clonotype was picked up many times. This rearrangement joins TRBV12-3 or TRBV12-4 to TRBJ2-3; D may correspond to TRBD1 or TRBD2 (5 bases each). Trimming left V 5 bases short and J 2 bases short, with 5 bases between. This CDR3 comprises 12 residues. The CDR3 region is CASSGTTDTQYF. The CDR3 region has the DNA TGTGCCAGCAGTGGGACCACAGATACGCAGTATTTT.

This clonotype was picked up a small number of times. The chain couples TRBV20-1 to TRBJ2-1; 7 positions agree with TRBD2. The CDR3 loop spans 16 amino acids. The junction had 8 bases not matched to a gene; V was cut back by 1 base and J by 2 bases. Germline CDR1 reads DFQATT; CDR2 reads SNEGSKA (reference sequence). The CDR3, as DNA: TGCAGTGCTAGAGCCCGACTAGCCCAACCCTACAATGAGCAGTTCTTC. Protein sequence: CSARARLAQPYNEQFF.

This clonotype turned up a few times. The J gene is TRBJ2-7, the V gene TRBV10-3; D gene unclear. This CDR3 spans 15 amino acids. Germline V CDR1 and CDR2: ENHRY, SYGVKD. V was trimmed by 2 bases and J by 3 bases, leaving 14 bases between them. CDR3 nucleotides: TGTGCCATCAGTGAGGAAACGAGGCGATTCTACGAGCAGTACTTC. It translates to CAISEETRRFYEQYF.

V and J are TRBV11-2 and TRBJ2-3, with TRBD1 identical over 10 bases. The CDR3 is 20 amino acids. The germline V gene has CDR1 SGHAT and CDR2 FQNNGV. Trimming cost V 5 bases and J 4 bases; bases outside gene matches: 21. The CDR3 reads CASSRQALGGQGIRSDTQYF. CDR3 nucleotides: TGTGCCAGCAGCCGCCAAGCTTTAGGGGGACAGGGGATAAGGTCAGATACGCAGTATTTT.

This clonotype showed up many times. The chain has TRBV28 and TRBJ2-1; perhaps TRBD2 as D (5 bases). The V end lost 3 bases, the J end lost 6 bases, and 12 bases lay between the germline ends. The CDR3 totals 14 residues. Germline-derived CDR1 and CDR2 are MDHEN and SYDVKM. The chain's CDR3 is CASSFPGLPNEQFF. Written as DNA, the CDR3 is TGTGCCAGCAGTTTTCCCGGACTTCCCAATGAGCAGTTCTTC.

This clonotype was detected many times. The rearrangement uses TRBV7-3 and TRBJ2-1; 8 nucleotides agree with TRBD2. This CDR3 has 18 amino acids. Germline CDR1 SGHTA, CDR2 FQGTGA. J gave up 0 bases and V 1 base, and 8 bases lay outside the gene matches. The CDR3 spells CASSLMGRTSLSYNEQFF. The CDR3 DNA sequence: TGTGCCAGCAGCTTAATGGGAAGGACTAGCCTCTCCTACAATGAGCAGTTCTTC.

This clonotype appeared a few times. The chain joins TRBV20-1 to TRBJ1-6, with D possibly matching TRBD1 (5 bases). CDR1 and CDR2 from the germline V gene are DFQATT and SNEGSKA (reference sequence). The ends were cut back, 5 bases at V and 10 bases at J, with 9 bases in the middle. This CDR3 is built from 11 residues. The CDR3 bases are TGCAGTGCTCCAGGGAACTCACCCCTCCACTTT. This encodes CSAPGNSPLHF.

The chain uses TRBV10-3 and TRBJ2-7, with D possibly being TRBD1 (6 bases). The CDR3 sequence is 14 residues long. Per the germline V gene, CDR1 is ENHRY and CDR2 is SYGVKD. V shed 8 bases and J shed 0 bases, with 14 bases lying between them. CDR3 nucleotides: TGTGCCATCGGAAGCGGACAGATCTCCTACGAGCAGTACTTC. It yields the protein CAIGSGQISYEQYF.

This clonotype was counted only a few times. The gene calls are TRBV4-3 and TRBJ2-3; TRBD2 matches 10 bases. Germline assignment: CDR1 LGHNA and CDR2 YSLEER. This CDR3 has 17 amino acids. V was clipped by 2 bases and J by 5 bases; unmatched bases: 10. The CDR3 nucleotides read TGCGCCAGCAGCCAATTCTCCCAGGCTAGCGGGGGAGATACGCAGTATTTT. This translates into CASSQFSQASGGDTQYF.

The chain links TRBV12-3 or TRBV12-4 to TRBJ2-3; 8 bases line up with TRBD2. Trimming removed 4 bases from V and 5 bases from J; junction bases left unmatched: 8. The CDR3 is 15 amino acids. The CDR3 sequence is CASSYTSGGKDTQYF. The CDR3 region has the DNA TGTGCCAGCAGTTATACTAGCGGAGGTAAAGATACGCAGTATTTT.